This T cell receptor (beta chain) was retrieved from a study of cytomegalovirus exposure and HLA in healthy donors. PCR involved 60 Vbeta and 13 Jbeta primers. Data came from immunoSEQ multiplex PCR; TCRdb stores just in-frame clones and leaves some out. The sample table sets out fewer than 110,000 clones. The trim removed 6 bases at V and 4 bases at J, leaving 5 bases unmatched. Germline V CDR1 and CDR2: LNHDA, SQIVND (reference sequence). The CDR3 sequence is 13 residues long. This sequence was found in a middle-aged man in good health and CMV-seronegative. Source material: PBMCs. V usage is TRBV19 and J usage is TRBJ1-2, with 7 bases aligning to TRBD1. The CDR3 protein is CASRNGQAYGYTF. The DNA of the CDR3 is TGTGCCAGTAGGAATGGACAGGCCTATGGCTACACCTTC.